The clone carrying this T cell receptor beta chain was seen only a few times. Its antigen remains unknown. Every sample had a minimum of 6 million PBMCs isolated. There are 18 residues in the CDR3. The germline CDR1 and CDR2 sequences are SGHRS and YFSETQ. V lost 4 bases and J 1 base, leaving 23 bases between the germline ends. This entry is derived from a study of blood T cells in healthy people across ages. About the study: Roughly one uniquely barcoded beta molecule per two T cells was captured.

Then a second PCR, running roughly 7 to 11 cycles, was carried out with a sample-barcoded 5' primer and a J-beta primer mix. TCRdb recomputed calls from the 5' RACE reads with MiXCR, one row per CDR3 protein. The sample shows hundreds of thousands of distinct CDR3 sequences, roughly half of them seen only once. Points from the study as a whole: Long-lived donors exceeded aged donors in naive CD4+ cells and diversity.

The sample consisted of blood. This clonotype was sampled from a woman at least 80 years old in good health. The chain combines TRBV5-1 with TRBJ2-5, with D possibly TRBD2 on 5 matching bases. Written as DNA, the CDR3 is TGCGCCAGCAGCGCCGAATTGAGCAGCGGCGTAATCCAAGAGACCCAGTACTTC. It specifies CASSAELSSGVIQETQYF.